The rows below give T cell receptor beta chains drawn from one sample of a study of OX40 agonist ivuxolimab in advanced cancers. Here immunoSEQ multiplex PCR was the method, and the copy in TCRdb shows in-frame clones only, minus some. In the table there are approximately 61,000 clones, approximately 80% of which are singletons. The material was CD4+ or CD8+ T cells sorted from blood, obtained in a trial of the OX40 agonist ivuxolimab. The receptor set was obtained from an adult with an advanced solid tumor such as melanoma, head and neck, liver or kidney cancer. The CDR3 runs from the conserved cysteine through the conserved F or W. The order of the fields is clone size, D gene, V gene, J gene, CDR3 DNA, CDR3 protein. A D gene is named only where the DNA matches it firmly. Clone size is shown for a subset of rows, as once, few, many or a class of expanded clone.

.,.,TRBV29-1,TRBJ2-3,TGCAGCGTCGTCGGGGGTCCAGATACGCAGTATTTT,CSVVGGPDTQYF
.,.,TRBV5-6,TRBJ2-1,TGTGCCAGCAGCTTGAGTGGATCCTACAATGAGCAGTTCTTC,CASSLSGSYNEQFF
once,.,TRBV30,TRBJ1-4,TGTGCCTGGAGTGGACGGGAAAATGAAAAACTGTTTTTT,CAWSGRENEKLFF
.,.,TRBV2,TRBJ2-7,TGTGCCAGCAGTGAGTCCAGATACGAGCAGTACTTC,CASSESRYEQYF
.,.,TRBV7-9,TRBJ2-3,TGTGCCAGCCCATCCGGGAGCCCCACAGATACGCAGTATTTT,CASPSGSPTDTQYF
.,.,TRBV29-1,TRBJ2-5,TGCAGCGTTGTGGGTGGGAGCGGTGAGACCCAGTACTTC,CSVVGGSGETQYF
few,TRBD2,TRBV5-6,TRBJ2-1,TGTGCCAGCAGCTCGTTTAGCGGGAGGGCCTTCAATGAGCAGTTCTTC,CASSSFSGRAFNEQFF
.,.,TRBV11-1,TRBJ2-1,TGTGCCAGCAGCTTAGTTTTTGGGAACAATGAGCAGTTCTTC,CASSLVFGNNEQFF
few,TRBD1,TRBV6-5,TRBJ2-7,TGTGCCAGCAGTTACTCACAGGGGCCCTACGAGCAGTACTTC,CASSYSQGPYEQYF
.,.,TRBV9,TRBJ1-1,TGTGCCAGCAGCGTAGCGACAAAGAACACTGAAGCTTTCTTT,CASSVATKNTEAFF
.,.,TRBV6-6,TRBJ1-2,TGTGCCACAGACTATGGCTACACCTTC,CATDYGYTF
.,.,TRBV29-1,TRBJ2-1,TGCAGCGCCGATCTCCTCGGGGGTTGGGATGAGCAGTTCTTC,CSADLLGGWDEQFF
.,.,TRBV5-4,TRBJ2-3,TGTGCCAGCAGCCGACCCGGGGCAGATACGCAGTATTTT,CASSRPGADTQYF
.,.,TRBV2,TRBJ1-1,TGTGCCAGCAGTGCGGATTCGAACACTGAAGCTTTCTTT,CASSADSNTEAFF
.,.,TRBV7-2,TRBJ2-1,TGTGCCAGCAGCTTAGGGCCTCTTGAGCAGTTCTTC,CASSLGPLEQFF
.,.,TRBV10-1,TRBJ2-5,TGCGCCAGCAGGGCCCTGGGGACCCCCAAGGAGACCCAGTACTTC,CASRALGTPKETQYF
.,.,TRBV2,TRBJ1-1,TGTGCCAGCAGCTTACAGGGAGGTGGAACTGAAGCTTTCTTT,CASSLQGGGTEAFF
few,.,TRBV5-1,TRBJ1-4,TGCGCCAGCAGCTCAACAGGGAGGAGAGGTGAAAAACTGTTTTTT,CASSSTGRRGEKLFF